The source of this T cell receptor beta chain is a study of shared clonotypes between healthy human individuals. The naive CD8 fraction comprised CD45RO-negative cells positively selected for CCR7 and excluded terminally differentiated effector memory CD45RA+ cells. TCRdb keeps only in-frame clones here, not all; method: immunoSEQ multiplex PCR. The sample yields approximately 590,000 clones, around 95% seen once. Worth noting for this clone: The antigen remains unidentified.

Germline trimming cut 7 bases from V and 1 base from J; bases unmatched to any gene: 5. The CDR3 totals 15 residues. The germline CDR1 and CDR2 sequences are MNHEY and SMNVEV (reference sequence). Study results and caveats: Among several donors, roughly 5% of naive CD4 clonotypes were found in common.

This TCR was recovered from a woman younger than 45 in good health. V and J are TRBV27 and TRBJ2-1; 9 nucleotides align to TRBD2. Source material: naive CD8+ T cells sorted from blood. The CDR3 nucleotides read TGTGCCAGCACCCTTAGCGGGAGTTCCTACAATGAGCAGTTCTTC. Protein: CASTLSGSSYNEQFF.